The count of the clone carrying this T cell receptor (beta chain) is one. This entry is derived from a study of blood T cell repertoires in COVID-19. Whole-study context: Donors in the United States, Italy and Spain gave samples during acute or convalescent COVID-19. Nucleic acid was either cDNA or gDNA, and it came from T cells, B-cell-depleted T cells, or PBMCs.

In the original analysis: Estimation of nucleated cell counts relied on the amplification of reference gene primers. Profiled with immunoSEQ multiplex PCR; TCRdb holds only in-frame clones, not every one. The DNA gave D and trimming, while V, J and clone size come from that table. The table lists around 230,000 clones, 65% to 90% of them singletons, with over 2% in the top ten. The TCR was taken from a man aged 40-49 years who had recovered from COVID-19. Sequenced material: peripheral blood.

The CDR3 spells CASSYAGMNTEAFF. The CDR3 coding sequence is TGTGCCAGCAGTTACGCAGGCATGAACACTGAAGCTTTCTTT. V usage is TRBV6-5 and J usage is TRBJ1-1, with no clear D. Per germline, CDR1 MNHEY and CDR2 SVGAGI. The CDR3 contains 14 residues. Trimming removed 2 bases at V and 0 bases at J, with 7 bases between.